A selection of T cell receptor beta chains follows, all from one sample in a study of blood T cell repertoires in COVID-19. Repertoires were generated with immunoSEQ multiplex PCR, while TCRdb's copy carries only in-frame clones and drops some. The table has about 170,000 clones, 82% seen once. The material sequenced was peripheral blood. These receptors were taken from a woman in her 70s with acute or convalescent COVID-19. Both conserved end residues are part of each CDR3. The D gene is left open where the match is weak. Part of the rows lack a size; the others show once, few, many or a class for expanded clones.

V gene,D gene,J gene,clone size,CDR3 protein,CDR3 DNA
TRBV7-9,TRBD2,TRBJ2-1,NA,CASSSSGGGADNEQFF,TGTGCCAGCAGTTCATCCGGCGGGGGGGCCGACAATGAGCAGTTCTTC
TRBV14,NA,TRBJ1-1,NA,CASIKQGSWDTEAFF,TGTGCCAGCATCAAACAGGGTTCTTGGGACACTGAAGCTTTCTTT
TRBV7-9,TRBD1,TRBJ2-2,NA,CASSLVPTGVTGELFF,TGTGCCAGCAGCTTAGTCCCGACAGGGGTTACCGGGGAGCTGTTTTTT
TRBV7-2,TRBD1,TRBJ2-7,once,CASSHRTGGSFAYEQYF,TGTGCCAGCAGCCACAGGACAGGGGGCTCTTTCGCCTACGAGCAGTACTTC
TRBV7-9,TRBD1,TRBJ1-6,once,CASSSRTGGNSPLHF,TGTGCCAGCAGCAGCAGGACAGGTGGTAATTCACCCCTCCACTTT
TRBV7-9,NA,TRBJ2-5,NA,CASSQGHFEGETQYF,TGTGCCAGCAGCCAAGGGCACTTCGAGGGAGAGACCCAGTACTTC
TRBV10-2,TRBD1,TRBJ2-7,NA,CASRQGAYEQYF,TGCGCCAGCAGACAGGGGGCCTACGAGCAGTACTTC
TRBV9,TRBD2,TRBJ2-2,NA,CASSVGVGLAGTGELFF,TGTGCCAGCAGCGTAGGAGTGGGACTAGCGGGGACCGGGGAGCTGTTTTTT
TRBV29-1,TRBD1,TRBJ1-1,NA,CSVSRGQDFGAFF,TGCAGCGTTTCGAGGGGGCAAGATTTTGGAGCTTTCTTT
TRBV5-5,TRBD1,TRBJ1-1,few,CASKTGAGTEAFF,TGTGCCAGCAAGACAGGGGCGGGCACTGAAGCTTTCTTT
TRBV3-1/TRBV3-2,NA,TRBJ1-1,NA,CASSQMTGIGGGTEAFF,TGTGCCAGCAGCCAAATGACAGGTATTGGGGGCGGCACTGAAGCTTTCTTT
TRBV30,TRBD2,TRBJ2-3,few,CAWTTSPDTQYF,TGTGCCTGGACGACTAGCCCAGATACGCAGTATTTT
TRBV5-1,NA,TRBJ1-6,NA,CASSFGNGLDNSPLHF,TGCGCCAGCAGCTTCGGGAACGGCTTAGATAATTCACCCCTCCACTTT
TRBV6-5,NA,TRBJ1-1,NA,CASSRGEVNTEAFF,TGTGCCAGCAGCCGCGGGGAGGTGAACACTGAAGCTTTCTTT
TRBV7-3,NA,TRBJ2-7,NA,CASSLGAAPSYEQYF,TGTGCCAGCAGCTTAGGGGCAGCTCCCTCCTACGAGCAGTACTTC
TRBV7-2,NA,TRBJ2-1,once,CASSLVARWSSYNEQFF,TGTGCCAGCAGCTTAGTAGCGCGGTGGAGCTCCTACAATGAGCAGTTCTTC
TRBV7-9,TRBD1,TRBJ2-7,NA,CASSQTGVYEQYF,TGTGCCAGCAGCCAGACAGGGGTTTACGAGCAGTACTTC
TRBV11-2,NA,TRBJ2-5,once,CASSPSLGALETQYF,TGTGCCAGCAGCCCCTCCCTGGGGGCGCTGGAGACCCAGTACTTC
TRBV7-2,NA,TRBJ2-2,NA,CASSRDWGTGELFF,TGTGCCAGCAGCCGGGACTGGGGCACCGGGGAGCTGTTTTTT
TRBV6-6,TRBD1,TRBJ1-1,NA,CASRQRQGAFF,TGTGCCAGCAGACAAAGACAGGGAGCTTTCTTT
TRBV3-1/TRBV3-2,NA,TRBJ1-1,NA,CASSKTGAEAFF,TGTGCCAGCAGCAAAACCGGGGCTGAAGCTTTCTTT
TRBV13,TRBD2,TRBJ2-5,NA,CASSRWTSGSKGTQYF,TGTGCCAGCAGCAGATGGACTAGCGGGAGTAAGGGGACCCAGTACTTC
TRBV2,TRBD1,TRBJ2-5,NA,CASTTGQAQETQYF,TGTGCCAGCACCACAGGACAGGCCCAAGAGACCCAGTACTTC
TRBV3-1/TRBV3-2,TRBD1,TRBJ1-6,NA,CASSDRDRGYNSPLHF,TGTGCCAGCAGCGACCGGGACAGGGGATATAATTCACCCCTCCACTTT
TRBV7-2,NA,TRBJ2-7,NA,CASSFSLIYEQYF,TGTGCCAGCAGCTTCTCACTTATCTACGAGCAGTACTTC
TRBV28,TRBD1,TRBJ1-1,NA,CASSSGQGPHTEAFF,TGTGCCAGCAGTTCCGGACAGGGGCCCCACACTGAAGCTTTCTTT